The rows below give T cell receptor beta chains drawn from one sample of a study of blood T cell repertoires in COVID-19. Assay: immunoSEQ multiplex PCR; the TCRdb copy retains only in-frame clones and omits some. The table has about 430,000 clones, around nine tenths seen once. The sample was PBMCs or T cells enriched from blood (not recorded which). These TCRs come from a woman in her 30s with acute COVID-19. The CDR3 runs from the conserved cysteine through the conserved F or W. The D gene is left open where the match is weak. Some rows have no size entry. The others give once, few or many, or a class for an expanded clone.

v_call	clone_size	d_call	j_call	cdr3_aa	cdr3_nt
TRBV7-9	NA	TRBD1	TRBJ1-2	CASSDRQGPHYGYTF	TGTGCCAGCAGCGATCGACAGGGACCCCACTATGGCTACACCTTC
TRBV25-1	NA	NA	TRBJ1-3	CASSAYYSGNTIYF	TGTGCCAGCAGTGCGTATTACTCTGGAAACACCATATATTTT
TRBV3-1/TRBV3-2	once	NA	TRBJ1-6	CASSQRGGIGNSPLHF	TGTGCCAGCAGCCAAAGGGGGGGGATTGGGAATTCACCCCTCCACTTT
TRBV6-6	NA	TRBD1	TRBJ1-3	CASSYSGQGTGNTIYF	TGTGCCAGCAGTTACTCCGGACAGGGGACTGGAAACACCATATATTTT
TRBV5-1	NA	NA	TRBJ1-2	CASSFRDFYGYTF	TGCGCCAGCAGCTTTCGGGACTTCTATGGCTACACCTTC
TRBV18	NA	TRBD1	TRBJ1-6	CASSPMTGGGHNSPLHF	TGTGCCAGCTCACCAATGACAGGGGGGGGGCATAATTCACCCCTCCACTTT
TRBV27	NA	NA	TRBJ1-2	CASTYRAGYGYTF	TGTGCCAGCACCTACAGGGCGGGTTATGGCTACACCTTC
TRBV30	NA	NA	TRBJ2-1	CAWSVGATPYNEQFF	TGTGCCTGGAGTGTGGGCGCCACCCCCTACAATGAGCAGTTCTTC
TRBV7-2	NA	TRBD1	TRBJ2-7	CASSLRGGQGAYEQYF	TGTGCCAGCAGCTTAAGAGGGGGACAGGGGGCTTACGAGCAGTACTTC
TRBV19	NA	NA	TRBJ2-6	CASTTIAGANVLTF	TGTGCCAGTACCACAATCGCTGGGGCCAACGTCCTGACTTTC
TRBV19	NA	NA	TRBJ1-3	CASSIVPGVRPGNTIYF	TGTGCCAGTAGTATTGTTCCAGGGGTAAGGCCTGGAAACACCATATATTTT
TRBV18	NA	NA	TRBJ2-3	CASSPWQGTDTQYF	TGTGCCAGCTCACCATGGCAGGGCACAGATACGCAGTATTTT
TRBV7-2	once	NA	TRBJ1-4	CASSLAGGPTGEKLFF	TGTGCCAGCAGCTTAGCGGGGGGGCCGACGGGTGAAAAACTGTTTTTT
TRBV24-1	NA	TRBD1	TRBJ1-2	CATSERDSPYGYTF	TGTGCCACCAGTGAACGGGACAGCCCCTATGGCTACACCTTC
TRBV7-3	NA	NA	TRBJ1-3	CASSLMRGNTIYF	TGTGCCAGCAGCTTAATGAGGGGAAACACCATATATTTT
TRBV7-3	NA	NA	TRBJ2-2	CASSLGRGSTGELFF	TGTGCCAGCAGTTTGGGTCGCGGATCCACCGGGGAGCTGTTTTTT
TRBV12-5	NA	NA	TRBJ2-3	CASGLLGQGAYTDTQYF	TGTGCTAGTGGTTTACTTGGGCAGGGCGCCTACACAGATACGCAGTATTTT
TRBV13	NA	TRBD1	TRBJ1-1	CASSLEWTGGMNTEAFF	TGTGCCAGCAGCTTAGAGTGGACAGGGGGGATGAACACTGAAGCTTTCTTT
TRBV3-1/TRBV3-2	once	TRBD1	TRBJ1-4	CASSGNTADRANEKLFF	TGTGCCAGCAGCGGAAACACTGCGGACAGGGCTAATGAAAAACTGTTTTTT
TRBV5-1	NA	NA	TRBJ1-1	CASSLISRGANTEAFF	TGCGCCAGCAGCTTGATCAGTAGGGGCGCGAACACTGAAGCTTTCTTT
TRBV2	NA	TRBD1	TRBJ1-1	CASSEEGARTEAFF	TGTGCCAGCAGTGAGGAGGGGGCTCGAACTGAAGCTTTCTTT
TRBV9	NA	TRBD2	TRBJ2-7	CASSALAGEMYEQYF	TGTGCCAGCAGCGCCTTAGCGGGGGAAATGTACGAGCAGTACTTC
TRBV27	NA	TRBD1	TRBJ1-4	CASSRTGSNEKLFF	TGTGCCAGCAGCCGGACAGGGTCTAATGAAAAACTGTTTTTT
TRBV7-8	NA	NA	TRBJ1-1	CASSLMAGNTEAFF	TGTGCCAGCAGCTTAATGGCAGGGAACACTGAAGCTTTCTTT
TRBV19	few	NA	TRBJ1-5	CASSTADIRSPQHF	TGTGCCAGTAGTACGGCGGACATCCGTTCGCCCCAGCATTTT
TRBV29-1	NA	TRBD1	TRBJ2-7	CSVETGEDYEQYF	TGCAGCGTTGAGACAGGGGAAGACTACGAGCAGTACTTC
TRBV19	NA	TRBD1	TRBJ2-7	CASSIGTGFTYEQYF	TGTGCCAGTAGTATAGGGACAGGGTTCACCTACGAGCAGTACTTC
TRBV5-1	NA	TRBD2	TRBJ2-3	CASSLARTSGEITDTQYF	TGCGCCAGCAGCTTGGCGCGGACTAGCGGGGAAATCACAGATACGCAGTATTTT
TRBV20-1	NA	TRBD2	TRBJ2-1	CSASASGGISTYNEQFF	TGCAGTGCTAGTGCTAGCGGGGGCATTTCGACCTACAATGAGCAGTTCTTC
TRBV14	NA	NA	TRBJ1-5	CASSQGLPQHF	TGTGCCAGCAGCCAAGGTCTCCCCCAGCATTTT
TRBV7-2	NA	NA	TRBJ1-2	CASSTGGARYSYGYTF	TGTGCCAGCAGCACCGGGGGGGCTCGGTATTCCTATGGCTACACCTTC
TRBV3-1/TRBV3-2	NA	TRBD1	TRBJ2-7	CASSQTGGRVSYEQYF	TGTGCCAGCAGCCAAACAGGGGGCAGAGTTTCCTACGAGCAGTACTTC
TRBV6-5	NA	NA	TRBJ1-5	CASRITGNQPQHF	TGTGCCAGCAGGATTACAGGAAATCAGCCCCAGCATTTT